What follows describes a single TCR beta chain. Its antigen is unidentified. This entry belongs to a study of CD8 T cell repertoires and HIV-1 epitope variants. Study-wide context: Controls included no peptide, Ebola AY9 epitope, and a CMV, EBV, flu pool. Regarding the study as a whole: Most of the nine antigen-specific clonotypes appeared cross-reactive to autologous or escape variants.

Repertoires were generated with immunoSEQ multiplex PCR, while TCRdb's copy carries only in-frame clones and drops some. The data contain 2,500 to 3,000 clones, 55% to 80% of them singletons. This CDR3 spans 18 amino acids. Germline-derived CDR1 and CDR2 are SGHDN and FVKESK. The V end lost 5 bases, the J end lost 0 bases, and 20 bases lay between the germline ends. The rearrangement links TRBV14 to TRBJ1-5; unclear D gene. This sequence was found in a male donor with HIV. The material sequenced was cultured CD8+ T cells derived from PBMCs. CDR3 amino acids: CASSFTDEIDYSNQPQHF. DNA for the CDR3: TGTGCCAGCAGCTTTACCGACGAGATAGACTATAGCAATCAGCCCCAGCATTTT. The complete variable domain, with remaining parts taken from reference TRBV14 and TRBJ1-5, reads EAGVTQFPSHSVIEKGQTVTLRCDPISGHDNLYWYRRVMGKEIKFLLHFVKESKQDESGMPNNRFLAERTGGTYSTLKVQPAELEDSGVYFCASSFTDEIDYSNQPQHFGDGTRLSIL.